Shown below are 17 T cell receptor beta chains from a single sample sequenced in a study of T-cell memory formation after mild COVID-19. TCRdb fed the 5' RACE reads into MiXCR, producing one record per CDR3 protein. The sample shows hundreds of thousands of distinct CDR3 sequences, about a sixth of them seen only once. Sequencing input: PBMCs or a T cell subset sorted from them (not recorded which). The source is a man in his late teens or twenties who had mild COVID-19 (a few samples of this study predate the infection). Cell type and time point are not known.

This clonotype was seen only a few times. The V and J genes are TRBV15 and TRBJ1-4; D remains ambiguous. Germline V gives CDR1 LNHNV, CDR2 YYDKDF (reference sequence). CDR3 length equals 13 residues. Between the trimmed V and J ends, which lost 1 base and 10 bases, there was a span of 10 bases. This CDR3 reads CATSRAGSRKLFF. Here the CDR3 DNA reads TGTGCCACCAGCAGAGCGGGCAGCCGAAAACTGTTTTTT.

The CDR3 here is CASSPSNGGLVYEQYF. Here the CDR3 DNA reads TGTGCCAGCTCACCTTCTAACGGAGGACTAGTCTACGAGCAGTACTTC. This chain joins TRBV18 and TRBJ2-7, with 7 bases fitting TRBD2. Trimming removed 3 bases from V and 3 bases from J; junction bases left unmatched: 11. CDR1 KGHSH and CDR2 LQKENI come from the germline V gene. There are 16 residues in the CDR3.

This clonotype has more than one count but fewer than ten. The CDR3 region is CASSLGGEASGANVLTF. The CDR3 region has the DNA TGTGCCAGCAGCTTAGGAGGGGAGGCCTCTGGGGCCAACGTCCTGACTTTC. The chain combines TRBV7-9 with TRBJ2-6, with D tentatively TRBD2 (6 bases). V lost 1 base to trimming and J lost 0 bases, with 10 bases between them. The CDR3 spans 17 residues. Per germline, CDR1 SEHNR and CDR2 FQNEAQ (reference sequence).

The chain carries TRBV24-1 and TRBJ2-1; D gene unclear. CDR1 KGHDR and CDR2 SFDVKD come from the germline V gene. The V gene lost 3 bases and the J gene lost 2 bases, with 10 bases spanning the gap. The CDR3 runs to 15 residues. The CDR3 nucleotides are TGTGCCACCAGTGATCCGACGGAAGCCTACAATGAGCAGTTCTTC. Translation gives CATSDPTEAYNEQFF.

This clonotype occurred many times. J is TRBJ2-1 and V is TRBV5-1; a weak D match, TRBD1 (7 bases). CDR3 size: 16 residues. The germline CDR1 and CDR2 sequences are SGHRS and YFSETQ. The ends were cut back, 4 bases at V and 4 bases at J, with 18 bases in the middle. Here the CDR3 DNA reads TGCGCCAGCAGCCCAGCTGGGCAGGGGGGTTACAATGAGCAGTTCTTC. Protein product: CASSPAGQGGYNEQFF.

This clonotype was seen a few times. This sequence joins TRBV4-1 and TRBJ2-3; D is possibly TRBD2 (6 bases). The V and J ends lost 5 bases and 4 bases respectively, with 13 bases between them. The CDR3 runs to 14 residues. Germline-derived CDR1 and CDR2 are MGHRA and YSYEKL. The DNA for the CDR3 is TGCGCCAGCAGCGCCGCCGGGACTCCAGATACGCAGTATTTT. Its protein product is CASSAAGTPDTQYF.

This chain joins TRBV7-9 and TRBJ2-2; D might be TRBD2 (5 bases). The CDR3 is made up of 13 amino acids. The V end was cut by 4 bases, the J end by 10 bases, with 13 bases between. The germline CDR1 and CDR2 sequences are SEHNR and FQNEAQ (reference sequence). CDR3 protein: CASSSPGSAELFF. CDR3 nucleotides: TGTGCCAGCAGCTCTCCGGGATCCGCGGAGCTGTTTTTT.

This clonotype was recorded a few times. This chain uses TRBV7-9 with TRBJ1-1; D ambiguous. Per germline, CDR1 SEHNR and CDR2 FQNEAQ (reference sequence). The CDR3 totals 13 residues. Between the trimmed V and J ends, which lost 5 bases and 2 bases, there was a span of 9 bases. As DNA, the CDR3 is TGTGCCAGCAGCCGCGACCCCAACACTGAAGCTTTCTTT. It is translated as CASSRDPNTEAFF. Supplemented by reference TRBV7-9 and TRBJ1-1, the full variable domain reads DTGVSQNPRHKITKRGQNVTFRCDPISEHNRLYWYRQTLGQGPEFLTYFQNEAQLEKSRLLSDRFSAERPKGSFSTLEIQRTEQGDSAMYLCASSRDPNTEAFFGQGTRLTVV.

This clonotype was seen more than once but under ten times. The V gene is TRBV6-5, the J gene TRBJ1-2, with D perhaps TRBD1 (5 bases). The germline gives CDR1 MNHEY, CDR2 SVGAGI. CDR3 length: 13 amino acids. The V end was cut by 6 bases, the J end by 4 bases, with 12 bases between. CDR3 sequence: CASRPQAFYGYTF. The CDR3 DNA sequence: TGTGCCAGCAGGCCACAGGCCTTCTATGGCTACACCTTC.

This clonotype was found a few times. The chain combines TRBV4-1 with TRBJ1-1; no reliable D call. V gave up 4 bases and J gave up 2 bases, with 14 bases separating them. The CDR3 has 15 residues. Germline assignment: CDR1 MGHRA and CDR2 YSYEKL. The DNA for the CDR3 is TGCGCCAGCAGCCCGTGGGTGCGGGGTAACACTGAAGCTTTCTTT. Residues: CASSPWVRGNTEAFF.

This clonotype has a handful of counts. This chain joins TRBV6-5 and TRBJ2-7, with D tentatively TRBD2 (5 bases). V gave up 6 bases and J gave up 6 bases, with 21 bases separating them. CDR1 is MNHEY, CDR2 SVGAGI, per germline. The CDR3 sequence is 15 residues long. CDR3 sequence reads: CASSPTGEGYVEQYF. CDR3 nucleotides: TGTGCCAGCAGCCCTACCGGGGAAGGGTACGTCGAGCAGTACTTC.

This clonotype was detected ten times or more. The CDR3 region is CATSQEGGATNEQFF. The CDR3 bases are TGTGCCACCAGTCAGGAAGGGGGGGCTACAAATGAGCAGTTCTTC. V and J are TRBV24-1 and TRBJ2-1; weak D call: TRBD2 (7 bases). This CDR3 region has 15 residues. Looked up from germline, CDR1 is KGHDR and CDR2 is SFDVKD. V dropped 6 bases and J dropped 7 bases, with 18 bases sitting between them.

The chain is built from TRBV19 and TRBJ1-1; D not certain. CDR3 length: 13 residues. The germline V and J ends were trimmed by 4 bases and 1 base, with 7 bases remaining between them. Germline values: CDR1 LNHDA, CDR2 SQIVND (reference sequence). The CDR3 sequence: CASSNQRNTEAFF. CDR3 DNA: TGTGCCAGTAGTAATCAGAGGAACACTGAAGCTTTCTTT. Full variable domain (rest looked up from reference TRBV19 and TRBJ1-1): DGGITQSPKYLFRKEGQNVTLSCEQNLNHDAMYWYRQDPGQGLRLIYYSQIVNDFQKGDIAEGYSVSREKKESFPLTVTSAQKNPTAFYLCASSNQRNTEAFFGQGTRLTVV.

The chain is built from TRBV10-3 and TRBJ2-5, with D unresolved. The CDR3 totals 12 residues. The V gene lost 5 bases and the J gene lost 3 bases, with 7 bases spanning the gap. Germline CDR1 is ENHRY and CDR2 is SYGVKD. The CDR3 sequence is CAISWSEETQYF. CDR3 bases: TGTGCCATCAGTTGGTCTGAAGAGACCCAGTACTTC.

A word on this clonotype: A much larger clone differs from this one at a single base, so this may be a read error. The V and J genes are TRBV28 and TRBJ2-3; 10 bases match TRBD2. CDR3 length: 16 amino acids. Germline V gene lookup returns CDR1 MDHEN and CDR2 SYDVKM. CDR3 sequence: CASRLGPGLATDTQYF. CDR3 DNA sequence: TGTGCCAGCCGTTTAGGTCCGGGACTAGCGACAGATACGCAGTATTTT.

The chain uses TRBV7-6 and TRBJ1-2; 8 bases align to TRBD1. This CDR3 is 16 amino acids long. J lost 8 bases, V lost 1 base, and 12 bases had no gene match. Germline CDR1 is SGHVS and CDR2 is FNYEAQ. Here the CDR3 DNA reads TGTGCCAGCAGCTTAGGGACAGGGTCAAGCTTAAGGGGCTACACCTTC. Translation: CASSLGTGSSLRGYTF.

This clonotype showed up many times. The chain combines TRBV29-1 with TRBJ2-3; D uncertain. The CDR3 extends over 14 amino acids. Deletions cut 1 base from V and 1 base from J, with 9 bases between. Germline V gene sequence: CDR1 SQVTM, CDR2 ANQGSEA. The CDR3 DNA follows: TGCAGCGTTGAAGGGAGCGATCGCACAGATACGCAGTATTTT. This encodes CSVEGSDRTDTQYF.